This T cell receptor (beta chain) came from a study of blood T cell repertoires in COVID-19. Using immunoSEQ multiplex PCR, the repertoire was profiled, and TCRdb retains in-frame clones only, with some absent. This sample has 300,000 to 350,000 clones, with around 90% found just once. Germline V gene data show CDR1 as GTSNPN and CDR2 as SVGIG (reference sequence). CDR3 size: 13 residues. Deletions cut 3 bases from V and 5 bases from J, with 8 bases between. The V gene is TRBV30, the J gene TRBJ1-6, with a weak D call TRBD1 (5 bases). This receptor was taken from a young woman who had recovered from COVID-19. Source material: PBMCs or T cells enriched from blood (not recorded which). The CDR3 nucleotides read TGTGCCTGGAGCTACAGGAATAATTCACCCCTCCACTTT. Protein product: CAWSYRNNSPLHF. Supplemented by reference TRBV30 and TRBJ1-6, the full variable domain reads SQTIHQWPATLVQPVGSPLSLECTVEGTSNPNLYWYRQAAGRGLQLLFYSVGIGQISSEVPQNLSASRPQDRQFILSSKKLLLSDSGFYLCAWSYRNNSPLHFGNGTRLTVT.